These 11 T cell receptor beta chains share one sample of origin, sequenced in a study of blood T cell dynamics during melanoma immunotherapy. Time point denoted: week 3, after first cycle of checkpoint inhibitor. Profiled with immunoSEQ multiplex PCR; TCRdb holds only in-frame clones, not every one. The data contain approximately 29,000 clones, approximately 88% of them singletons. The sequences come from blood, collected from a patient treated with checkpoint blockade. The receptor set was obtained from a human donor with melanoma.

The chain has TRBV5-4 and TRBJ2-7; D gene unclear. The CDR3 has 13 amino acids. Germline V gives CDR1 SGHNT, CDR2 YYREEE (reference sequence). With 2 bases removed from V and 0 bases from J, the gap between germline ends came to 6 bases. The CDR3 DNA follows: TGTGCCAGCAGCTTATCGGTCTCCTACGAGCAGTACTTC. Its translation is CASSLSVSYEQYF.

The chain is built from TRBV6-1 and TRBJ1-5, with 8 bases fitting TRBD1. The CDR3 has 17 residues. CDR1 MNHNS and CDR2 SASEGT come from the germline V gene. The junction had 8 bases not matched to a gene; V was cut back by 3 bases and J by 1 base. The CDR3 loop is CASSERATGGSNQPQHF. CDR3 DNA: TGTGCCAGCAGTGAGAGGGCTACAGGGGGGAGCAATCAGCCCCAGCATTTT.

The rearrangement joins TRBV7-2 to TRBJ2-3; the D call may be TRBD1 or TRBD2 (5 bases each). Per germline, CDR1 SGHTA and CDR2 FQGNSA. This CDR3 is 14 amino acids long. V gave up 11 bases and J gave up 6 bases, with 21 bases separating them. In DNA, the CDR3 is TGTGCCGGCGCAGGGAGTGACCCCAGGGATACGCAGTATTTT. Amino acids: CAGAGSDPRDTQYF. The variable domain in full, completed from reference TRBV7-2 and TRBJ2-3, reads GAGVSQSPSNKVTEKGKDVELRCDPISGHTALYWYRQSLGQGLEFLIYFQGNSAPDKSGLPSDRFSAERTGGSVSTLTIQRTQQEDSAVYLCAGAGSDPRDTQYFGPGTRLTVL.

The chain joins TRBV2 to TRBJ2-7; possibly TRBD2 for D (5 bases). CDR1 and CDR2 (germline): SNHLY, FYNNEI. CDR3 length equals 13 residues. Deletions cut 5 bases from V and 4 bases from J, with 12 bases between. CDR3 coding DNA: TGTGCCAGCAGTCCGGGGTTCCTTTACGAGCAGTACTTC. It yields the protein CASSPGFLYEQYF.

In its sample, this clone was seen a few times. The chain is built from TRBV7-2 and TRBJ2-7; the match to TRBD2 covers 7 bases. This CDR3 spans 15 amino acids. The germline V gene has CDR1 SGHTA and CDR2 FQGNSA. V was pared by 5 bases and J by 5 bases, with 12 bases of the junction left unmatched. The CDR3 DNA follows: TGTGCCAGCAGCGACCTGGGAGGGCCTAGGGACGAGCAGTACTTC. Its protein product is CASSDLGGPRDEQYF.

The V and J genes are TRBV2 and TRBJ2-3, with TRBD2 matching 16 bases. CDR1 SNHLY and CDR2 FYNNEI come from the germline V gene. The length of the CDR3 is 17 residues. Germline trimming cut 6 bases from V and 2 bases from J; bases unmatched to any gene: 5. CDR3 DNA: TGTGCCAGCAGGGGACTAGCGGGAGGGCTCTCCACAGATACGCAGTATTTT. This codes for CASRGLAGGLSTDTQYF.

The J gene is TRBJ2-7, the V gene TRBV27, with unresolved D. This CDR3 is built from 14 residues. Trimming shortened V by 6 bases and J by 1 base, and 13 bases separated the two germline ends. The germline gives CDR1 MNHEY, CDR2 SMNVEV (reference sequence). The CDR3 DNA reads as TGTGCCAGCAGCCCCTCCGGCCGGTCCTACGAGCAGTACTTC. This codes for CASSPSGRSYEQYF.

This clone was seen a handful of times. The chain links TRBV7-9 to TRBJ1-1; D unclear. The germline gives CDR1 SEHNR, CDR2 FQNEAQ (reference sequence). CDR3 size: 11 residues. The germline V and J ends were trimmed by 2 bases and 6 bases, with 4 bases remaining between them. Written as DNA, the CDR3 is TGTGCCAGCAGCTTACTTCCTGAAGCTTTCTTT. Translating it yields CASSLLPEAFF.

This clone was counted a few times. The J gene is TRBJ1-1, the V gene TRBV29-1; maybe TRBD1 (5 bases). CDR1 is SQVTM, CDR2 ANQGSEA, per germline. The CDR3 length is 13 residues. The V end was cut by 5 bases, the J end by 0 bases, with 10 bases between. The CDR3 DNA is TGCAGCGTTCAGGGTCGGCTGAACACTGAAGCTTTCTTT. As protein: CSVQGRLNTEAFF.

CDR3 DNA sequence: TGCGCCAGCAGTGACTTCAAAACCTACGAGCAGTACTTC. Amino acid sequence: CASSDFKTYEQYF. This chain links TRBV10-2 with TRBJ2-7; D uncertain. The V gene lost 3 bases and the J gene lost 2 bases, with 8 bases spanning the gap. CDR1 is WSHSY and CDR2 is SAAADI in the germline V gene. The CDR3 is 13 amino acids.

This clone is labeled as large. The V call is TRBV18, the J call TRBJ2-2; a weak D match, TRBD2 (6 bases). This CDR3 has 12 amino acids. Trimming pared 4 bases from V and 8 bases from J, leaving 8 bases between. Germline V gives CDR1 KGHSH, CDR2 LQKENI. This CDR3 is CASSHGRGELFF. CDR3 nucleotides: TGTGCCAGCTCACACGGGAGAGGGGAGCTGTTTTTT.